This passage covers 17 T cell receptor beta chains from one sample sequenced in a study of T cells in Graves' hyperthyroidism and ophthalmopathy. Researchers took RNA transcripts and amplified the TCR beta CDR3 regions from them. The TCR CDR3 first-round RT-PCR relied on the HTBI primer set. Each CDR3 protein gets one entry after TCRdb re-called the multiplex PCR reads with MiXCR. In the table there are about 420,000 distinct CDR3 sequences, about an eighth of which are singletons. The material sequenced was blood. These receptors were taken from a woman between 18 and 29 years old with Graves' hyperthyroidism.

This clonotype was detected ten times or more. The chain uses TRBV20-1 and TRBJ2-1; 12 bases line up with TRBD2. This CDR3 spans 17 amino acids. Germline V gives CDR1 DFQATT, CDR2 SNEGSKA (reference sequence). The junction had 3 bases not matched to a gene; V was cut back by 0 bases and J by 0 bases. The CDR3 nucleotides are TGCAGTGCTAGAGACTGGACTAGCGGGACCTCCTACAATGAGCAGTTCTTC. Encoded protein: CSARDWTSGTSYNEQFF.

This clonotype was seen at least ten times. The chain employs TRBV5-1 and TRBJ2-7; 8 bases are shared with TRBD2. The length of the CDR3 is 16 residues. V shed 3 bases, J shed 0 bases, and the junction held 8 bases outside the gene matches. In germline, CDR1 is SGHRS, CDR2 YFSETQ. The CDR3 DNA follows: TGCGCCAGCAGCTCAGGCAGTAGCGGGACCTCCTACGAGCAGTACTTC. Its protein product is CASSSGSSGTSYEQYF.

This clonotype has only a few counts. The chain uses TRBV7-2 and TRBJ2-1; D not certain. The CDR3 is 15 amino acids. CDR1 is SGHTA and CDR2 is FQGNSA in the germline V gene. The V end lost 7 bases, the J end lost 0 bases, and 13 bases lay between the germline ends. This CDR3 is CASNLWGSSYNEQFF. The CDR3 nucleotides read TGTGCCAGCAACCTCTGGGGTAGCTCCTACAATGAGCAGTTCTTC.

This clonotype has at least ten counts. The CDR3 spells CASSLASGGGNEQFF. The CDR3 nucleotides read TGTGCCAGCAGCTTAGCGAGCGGGGGGGGCAATGAGCAGTTCTTC. This chain joins TRBV7-9 and TRBJ2-1; 10 bases match TRBD2. V gave up 0 bases and J gave up 6 bases; unmatched junction bases: 2. From germline, CDR1 is SEHNR and CDR2 FQNEAQ (reference sequence). The CDR3 runs 15 residues.

This clonotype showed up just a few times. In DNA, the CDR3 is TGTGCCATCAGTGAGTCATTGGAGAACACTGAAGCTTTCTTT. Translating gives CAISESLENTEAFF. The chain recombines TRBV10-3 with TRBJ1-1, with D unclear. The CDR3 sequence is 14 residues long. Germline values: CDR1 ENHRY, CDR2 SYGVKD. The V end lost 0 bases, the J end lost 1 base, and 6 bases lay between the germline ends.

This clonotype was found a few times. The V gene is TRBV6-1, the J gene TRBJ1-5, with 7 positions matching TRBD1. CDR1 and CDR2 from the germline V gene are MNHNS and SASEGT. V shed 6 bases and J 0 bases; nucleotides not matched to a gene: 11. This CDR3 has 17 residues. CDR3 in DNA: TGTGCCAGCAGCCCGGGACAGTCTCATAATAGCAATCAGCCCCAGCATTTT. The encoded protein is CASSPGQSHNSNQPQHF.

Concerning this clonotype: This may come from a read error, since a much larger clone is one base off. The chain combines TRBV28 with TRBJ1-6; D is unresolved. The CDR3 sequence is 14 residues long. Per germline, CDR1 MDHEN and CDR2 SYDVKM. Here the CDR3 DNA reads TGTGCCGGCAGTTTAGCCCCGCGGGGTTCACCCCTCCACTTT. Its protein product is CAGSLAPRGSPLHF.

This clonotype was seen repeatedly, ten times or more. J is TRBJ2-5 and V is TRBV11-2; a possible D gene is TRBD2 (6 bases). The CDR3 consists of 14 residues. Deletions cut 1 base from V and 3 bases from J, with 9 bases between. Germline-derived CDR1 and CDR2 are SGHAT and FQNNGV. CDR3 loop: CASSLVGGKETQYF. CDR3 nucleotide sequence: TGTGCCAGCAGCTTAGTTGGAGGGAAAGAGACCCAGTACTTC.

This sequence joins TRBV18 and TRBJ2-7; the D gene is possibly TRBD2 (7 bases). The CDR3 length is 15 residues. Trimming left V 3 bases short and J 4 bases short, with 16 bases between. Germline loops: CDR1 KGHSH, CDR2 LQKENI. CDR3 bases: TGTGCCAGCTCACCCCAAGGGGGGGGGGCTTACGAGCAGTACTTC. Translation gives CASSPQGGGAYEQYF.

This clonotype was counted only a few times. This chain uses TRBV29-1 with TRBJ2-1, with 10 bases identical to TRBD2. J was trimmed by 8 bases and V by 7 bases; bases with no gene match: 11. The CDR3 extends over 14 amino acids. The germline CDR1 and CDR2 sequences are SQVTM and ANQGSEA. CDR3 coding DNA: TGCAGCGGGTCCACTAGCGGGATAGGAGATGAGCAGTTCTTC. Translated: CSGSTSGIGDEQFF.

The chain has TRBV10-3 and TRBJ1-1; tentatively, D is TRBD1 (6 bases). This CDR3 is 14 amino acids long. V was trimmed by 0 bases and J by 5 bases, leaving 10 bases between them. In germline, CDR1 is ENHRY, CDR2 SYGVKD. The CDR3 DNA sequence: TGTGCCATCAGTGAGTCTCGGGGGGCAACTGAAGCTTTCTTT. Translating gives CAISESRGATEAFF.

This clonotype came up a few times. The chain joins TRBV3-1 to TRBJ2-2, with 9 bases identical to TRBD2. The CDR3 totals 16 residues. V shed 1 base, J shed 5 bases, and the junction held 5 bases outside the gene matches. Germline CDR1 is LGHDT and CDR2 is YNNKEL (reference sequence). In DNA form, the CDR3 reads TGTGCCAGCAGCCAAGGGGCGGGAGGGGGAACCGGGGAGCTGTTTTTT. Translating gives CASSQGAGGGTGELFF.

This clonotype was counted many times. J is TRBJ2-2 and V is TRBV25-1, with 7 positions matching TRBD1. This CDR3 spans 15 amino acids. The ends lost 4 bases at V and 5 bases at J; junction bases unmatched: 7. Germline loops: CDR1 MGHDK, CDR2 SYGVNS. CDR3 nucleotide sequence: TGTGCCAGCAGTGTGAGGACAGGTCGAACCGGGGAGCTGTTTTTT. As protein: CASSVRTGRTGELFF.

The rearrangement joins TRBV7-8 to TRBJ2-5; possibly TRBD2 for D (5 bases). CDR1 is SGHVS, CDR2 FQNEAQ, per germline. With 2 bases removed from V and 5 bases from J, the gap between germline ends came to 12 bases. This CDR3 contains 14 residues. Written as DNA, the CDR3 is TGTGCCAGCAGCTTATCTGGGAGAGGGGAGACCCAGTACTTC. This gives the protein CASSLSGRGETQYF.

The V call is TRBV12-3 or TRBV12-4, the J call TRBJ2-4; D tentatively fits TRBD1 or TRBD2 (6 bases each). The CDR3 loop spans 14 amino acids. Between the trimmed V and J ends, which lost 6 bases and 8 bases, there was a span of 17 bases. The CDR3 is CASSHPGAGHIQYF. The DNA of the CDR3 is TGTGCCAGCAGCCACCCGGGGGCCGGGCACATTCAGTACTTC.

This clonotype was seen only a few times. V gene TRBV25-1 combines with J gene TRBJ2-7; D not resolved. This CDR3 contains 12 residues. V lost 3 bases, J lost 3 bases, and 6 bases lay in between. CDR1 MGHDK and CDR2 SYGVNS come from the germline V gene. As DNA, the CDR3 is TGTGCCAGCAGTGACTCACGCTACGAGCAGTACTTC. Protein: CASSDSRYEQYF.

This clonotype was picked up a small number of times. The CDR3 here is CASSDPAAYEQYF. The CDR3 coding sequence is TGCGCCAGCAGTGATCCGGCAGCCTACGAGCAGTACTTC. This sequence joins TRBV10-2 and TRBJ2-7, with no clear D. This CDR3 contains 13 residues. CDR1 is WSHSY, CDR2 SAAADI, per germline. V shed 3 bases and J shed 2 bases, with 8 bases lying between them.